The present T cell receptor beta chain was sequenced within a study of blood T cell repertoires in COVID-19. Study background: In each case, the material was cDNA or gDNA derived from T cells, B-cell-depleted T cells, or PBMCs.

The authors' processing: Estimates of nucleated cell counts were drawn from the amplification of reference gene primers. Assay used: immunoSEQ multiplex PCR; TCRdb lists only in-frame clones, some missing. That table supplies the V and J calls and clone size; D and trimming were determined from the DNA. This sample has about 490,000 clones, with approximately 83% found just once. This clone was seen more than once but under ten times. CDR1 and CDR2 from the germline V gene are LNHDA and SQIVND (reference sequence). Trimming pared 7 bases from V and 10 bases from J, leaving 11 bases between. CDR3 length: 12 amino acids.

The V call is TRBV19, the J call TRBJ1-6; weak D call: TRBD1 (6 bases). The clonotype originates from a human donor in a cohort sampled during active COVID-19. Sequencing input: peripheral blood. Here the CDR3 reads CASITQGSPLHF. The CDR3 DNA reads as TGTGCCAGTATCACACAGGGCTCACCCCTCCACTTT.